Presented here are 30 T cell receptor beta chains from one specimen sequenced in a study of cytomegalovirus exposure and HLA in healthy donors. Primers for the PCR totalled 60 Vbeta and 13 Jbeta. Some clones are missing from TCRdb's copy, which holds only in-frame ones; the method was immunoSEQ multiplex PCR. Among 150,000 to 200,000 clones listed, roughly 80% were seen once. The sample taken for sequencing was PBMCs. These TCRs come from a woman aged 40 to 50 in good health and CMV-seronegative.

V usage is TRBV4-3 and J usage is TRBJ1-1, with TRBD1 as a possible D gene (6 bases). The CDR3 sequence is 15 residues long. Germline CDR1 and CDR2: LGHNA and YSLEER. The germline V and J ends were trimmed by 1 base and 3 bases, with 12 bases remaining between them. The CDR3: CASSQVYTGHTEAFF. The CDR3 DNA reads TGCGCCAGCAGCCAAGTCTACACAGGGCACACTGAAGCTTTCTTT.

The J gene is TRBJ1-5, the V gene TRBV4-1; D unresolved. V was shortened by 3 bases and J by 2 bases, with 11 bases between the two germline ends. The length of the CDR3 is 15 residues. Germline lookup yields CDR1 MGHRA and CDR2 YSYEKL. CDR3 protein: CASSQRGPGNQPQHF. CDR3 nucleotide sequence: TGCGCCAGCAGCCAGAGAGGGCCAGGCAATCAGCCCCAGCATTTT.

Here the CDR3 DNA reads TGTGCCAGCAGCCCCAGGGCGAACACCGGGGAGCTGTTTTTT. Translation: CASSPRANTGELFF. The chain couples TRBV6-1 to TRBJ2-2; D may be TRBD1 (5 bases). V was shortened by 6 bases and J by 0 bases, with 8 bases between the two germline ends. Germline values: CDR1 MNHNS, CDR2 SASEGT. The CDR3 spans 14 residues.

The CDR3 protein is CASSLGGGSGKDEQFF. The DNA of the CDR3 is TGTGCCAGCAGCTTGGGCGGGGGTAGCGGGAAAGATGAGCAGTTCTTC. This chain connects TRBV7-9 to TRBJ2-1; the match to TRBD2 covers 8 bases. Germline-derived CDR1 and CDR2 are SEHNR and FQNEAQ (reference sequence). The CDR3 runs 16 residues. With V trimmed by 3 bases and J by 8 bases, 12 bases remained unmatched.

The chain links TRBV4-3 to TRBJ1-2; maybe TRBD1 (5 bases). Germline V CDR1 and CDR2: LGHNA, YSLEER. The germline V and J ends were trimmed by 1 base and 8 bases, with 17 bases remaining between them. CDR3 size: 15 residues. CDR3 sequence reads: CASSQGLRQGGGYTF. CDR3 DNA: TGCGCCAGCAGCCAAGGTCTCCGCCAGGGTGGAGGCTACACCTTC.

DNA for the CDR3: TGCGCCAGCAGCCAAAGGGTAGCGGGGGTTAACACCGGGGAGCTGTTTTTT. Translated, it gives CASSQRVAGVNTGELFF. The V call is TRBV4-3, the J call TRBJ2-2; 9 bases line up with TRBD2. The CDR3 length is 17 residues. The J segment lost 2 bases and the V segment lost 2 bases, leaving 6 bases of the junction unmatched. Germline lookup yields CDR1 LGHNA and CDR2 YSLEER.

The chain joins TRBV19 to TRBJ1-2, with D hard to call. V dropped 7 bases and J dropped 5 bases, with 20 bases sitting between them. From germline, CDR1 is LNHDA and CDR2 SQIVND (reference sequence). This CDR3 contains 15 residues. DNA of the CDR3: TGTGCCAGTAACCCCGAGGGCCATAACCTATATGGCTACACCTTC. It yields the protein CASNPEGHNLYGYTF.

V gene TRBV27 combines with J gene TRBJ2-7, with TRBD1 identical over 9 bases. V trimming: 4 bases; J trimming: 6 bases; junction bases outside the gene matches: 7. This CDR3 spans 14 amino acids. Germline CDR1 reads MNHEY; CDR2 reads SMNVEV (reference sequence). As DNA, the CDR3 is TGTGCCAGCAGTTCACACAGGGGGCCGCCCGAGCAGTACTTC. Translation: CASSSHRGPPEQYF.

This chain connects TRBV4-2 to TRBJ2-1, with D perhaps matching TRBD2 (6 bases). This CDR3 has 14 amino acids. CDR1 and CDR2 (germline): LGHNA, YNFKEQ. V lost 0 bases and J 6 bases, leaving 9 bases between the germline ends. This CDR3 is CASSQDREVNEQFF. The CDR3 bases are TGTGCCAGCAGCCAAGATAGGGAGGTCAATGAGCAGTTCTTC.

This clone was found once. The chain employs TRBV30 and TRBJ2-4; 8 bases match TRBD1. CDR3 length equals 14 residues. With 5 bases clipped from V and 5 bases from J, the junction kept 8 bases outside the gene matches. CDR1 is GTSNPN, CDR2 SVGIG, per germline (reference sequence). This chain's CDR3 is CAWSSDRGENIQYF. CDR3 coding DNA: TGTGCCTGGTCGAGTGACAGGGGCGAAAACATTCAGTACTTC. The full variable domain, with the rest looked up from reference TRBV30 and TRBJ2-4, is SQTIHQWPATLVQPVGSPLSLECTVEGTSNPNLYWYRQAAGRGLQLLFYSVGIGQISSEVPQNLSASRPQDRQFILSSKKLLLSDSGFYLCAWSSDRGENIQYFGAGTRLSVL.

The CDR3 here is CASSQVFDSSIGNTIYF. The DNA for the CDR3 is TGTGCCAGCAGCCAAGTCTTTGACAGCTCTATCGGAAACACCATATATTTT. V usage is TRBV14 and J usage is TRBJ1-3; a weak D match, TRBD1 (5 bases). In germline, CDR1 is SGHDN, CDR2 FVKESK. CDR3 length: 17 residues. With 1 base removed from V and 4 bases from J, the gap between germline ends came to 17 bases.

The chain joins TRBV7-9 to TRBJ2-1; tentatively, D is TRBD1 (6 bases). The germline gives CDR1 SEHNR, CDR2 FQNEAQ (reference sequence). V dropped 5 bases and J dropped 12 bases, with 29 bases sitting between them. The CDR3 sequence is 17 residues long. CDR3 coding DNA: TGTGCCAGCAGCCCCGGGTTACTTGGGACACCAGTGGATGCGCAGTTCTTC. Translation: CASSPGLLGTPVDAQFF.

The V gene is TRBV11-2, the J gene TRBJ2-2; D call uncertain. This CDR3 comprises 11 residues. Germline V CDR1 and CDR2: SGHAT, FQNNGV. The germline V and J ends were trimmed by 8 bases and 5 bases, with 6 bases remaining between them. DNA of the CDR3: TGTGCCAGCGAGTGGACCGGGGAGCTGTTTTTT. This sequence encodes CASEWTGELFF. The full variable domain, in which reference TRBV11-2 and TRBJ2-2 provide the parts outside the CDR3, is EAGVAQSPRYKIIEKRQSVAFWCNPISGHATLYWYQQILGQGPKLLIQFQNNGVVDDSQLPKDRFSAERLKGVDSTLKIQPAKLEDSAVYLCASEWTGELFFGEGSRLTVL.

The J gene is TRBJ2-3, the V gene TRBV18; 9 nucleotides match TRBD1. The length of the CDR3 is 16 residues. Germline V gene sequence: CDR1 KGHSH, CDR2 LQKENI. V shed 3 bases and J 4 bases; nucleotides not matched to a gene: 8. CDR3 loop: CASSPRAGQGADTQYF. Written as DNA, the CDR3 is TGTGCCAGCTCACCCCGGGCGGGACAGGGCGCAGATACGCAGTATTTT.

In this sample, this clone turned up a few times. The chain combines TRBV6-5 with TRBJ2-2, with D possibly TRBD2 on 6 matching bases. The CDR3 runs to 14 residues. V was trimmed by 6 bases and J by 4 bases, leaving 12 bases between them. Germline-derived CDR1 and CDR2 are MNHEY and SVGAGI. The CDR3 sequence is CASRLGLLTGELFF. Written as DNA, the CDR3 is TGTGCCAGCAGACTGGGACTTCTCACCGGGGAGCTGTTTTTT.

This chain links TRBV30 with TRBJ1-5, with 7 bases aligning to TRBD1. Germline V gives CDR1 GTSNPN, CDR2 SVGIG (reference sequence). This CDR3 contains 13 residues. V gave up 1 base and J gave up 4 bases; unmatched junction bases: 1. This CDR3 is CAWSGQGNQPQHF. The CDR3 nucleotides are TGTGCCTGGAGTGGACAGGGTAATCAGCCCCAGCATTTT.

This clone was observed a handful of times. CDR3: CSVDDRLCSYEQYF. The CDR3 DNA sequence: TGCAGCGTTGATGATCGCCTTTGCAGTTACGAGCAGTACTTC. This sequence joins TRBV29-1 and TRBJ2-7; no clear D. CDR1 and CDR2 from the germline V gene are SQVTM and ANQGSEA. This CDR3 has 14 amino acids. V dropped 3 bases and J dropped 4 bases, with 16 bases sitting between them.

V and J are TRBV6-5 and TRBJ1-1, with D unresolved. The V end lost 4 bases, the J end lost 1 base, and 16 bases lay between the germline ends. The CDR3 has 16 amino acids. The V gene's germline CDR1 is MNHEY and CDR2 SVGAGI. CDR3 DNA sequence: TGTGCCAGCAGTTGGAAGTACGAGGCTGAGAACACTGAAGCTTTCTTT. It is translated as CASSWKYEAENTEAFF.

On this clone itself: The same CDR3 arises from other DNA sequences in this sample as well. The chain has TRBV5-1 and TRBJ1-2; tentatively, D is TRBD1 (6 bases). V was cut by 2 bases and J by 4 bases, with 9 bases left in between. Germline assignment: CDR1 SGHRS and CDR2 YFSETQ. The CDR3 contains 13 residues. CDR3 in DNA: TGCGCCAGCAGCTTACAGGGCTTCTATGGCTACACCTTC. Translated, it gives CASSLQGFYGYTF.

In the case of this clone: One end of the junction is discordant with germline, which a read error may explain. CDR3 DNA: TGCAGTGCGGGGAAAGGGGTAAACTTC. Its protein product is CSAGKGVNF. V usage is TRBV20-1 and J usage is TRBJ2-5; possible D gene TRBD1, 5 bases. The CDR3 loop spans 9 amino acids. Germline V CDR1 and CDR2: DFQATT, SNEGSKA (reference sequence).

The rearrangement joins TRBV4-3 to TRBJ2-5, with D hard to call. Trimming pared 0 bases from V and 3 bases from J, leaving 14 bases between. The CDR3 has 16 amino acids. Germline CDR1 is LGHNA and CDR2 is YSLEER. Here the CDR3 DNA reads TGCGCCAGCAGCCAAGATCGAGGTCTGGCGAAAGAGACCCAGTACTTC. It translates to CASSQDRGLAKETQYF.

The chain carries TRBV11-3 and TRBJ1-1, with D unclear. V lost 5 bases and J lost 3, with 22 bases in between. The CDR3 sequence is 17 residues long. Germline values: CDR1 SGHNT, CDR2 YENEEA. This CDR3 is CASSLGMGFLEDTEAFF. In DNA form, the CDR3 reads TGTGCCAGCAGCCTGGGGATGGGTTTTTTGGAGGACACTGAAGCTTTCTTT.

The chain is built from TRBV12-5 and TRBJ2-3; 9 nucleotides align to TRBD1. Germline values: CDR1 LGHNT, CDR2 FRNRAP. V was clipped by 6 bases and J by 5 bases; unmatched bases: 6. The CDR3 length is 14 residues. Written as DNA, the CDR3 is TGTGCTAGTGGACGCGGGACAGGGTTAGATACGCAGTATTTT. It is translated as CASGRGTGLDTQYF.

This clone came up once. The CDR3 region is CASSKVAGDTEAFF. CDR3 sequence (DNA): TGTGCCAGCAGCAAAGTTGCAGGGGACACTGAAGCTTTCTTT. The chain couples TRBV21-1 to TRBJ1-1; TRBD1, the table's D call, was not compared with the DNA. TRBV21-1 is annotated as a pseudogene. The CDR3 runs 14 residues.

This chain joins TRBV4-3 and TRBJ2-5; D may be TRBD1 (6 bases). The CDR3 extends over 15 amino acids. Germline loops: CDR1 LGHNA, CDR2 YSLEER. The V end was cut by 1 base, the J end by 1 base, with 10 bases between. The chain's CDR3 is CASSQGGQVQETQYF. For the CDR3, the DNA is TGCGCCAGCAGCCAAGGGGGGCAGGTCCAAGAGACCCAGTACTTC.

The chain uses TRBV4-1 and TRBJ1-1; D perhaps matches TRBD1 (5 bases). CDR1 and CDR2 (germline): MGHRA, YSYEKL. The CDR3 has 13 amino acids. V was cut by 6 bases and J by 8 bases, with 16 bases left in between. The chain's CDR3 is CASSPRSQGEAFF. CDR3 in DNA: TGCGCCAGCAGTCCCCGGAGTCAGGGCGAAGCTTTCTTT.

This clone was detected only a few times. The V gene is TRBV5-1, the J gene TRBJ1-2; D is possibly TRBD1 (5 bases). The CDR3 sequence is 16 residues long. Trimming removed 4 bases from V and 5 bases from J, with 21 bases in between. CDR1 SGHRS and CDR2 YFSETQ come from the germline V gene. The CDR3 loop reads CASSKEGPDQGYGYTF. CDR3 nucleotide sequence: TGCGCCAGCAGCAAAGAAGGGCCCGACCAGGGATATGGCTACACCTTC.

The chain employs TRBV11-2 and TRBJ2-3; the match to TRBD2 covers 9 bases. J gave up 0 bases and V 4 bases, and 8 bases lay outside the gene matches. The CDR3 totals 17 residues. Germline CDR1 reads SGHAT; CDR2 reads FQNNGV. CDR3 loop: CASSSSSGGHSTDTQYF. CDR3 coding DNA: TGTGCCAGCAGCTCAAGTAGCGGGGGACATAGCACAGATACGCAGTATTTT.

The chain links TRBV29-1 to TRBJ2-1; the D gene is possibly TRBD2 (6 bases). Germline V lookup: CDR1 SQVTM, CDR2 ANQGSEA. The CDR3 totals 11 residues. Trimming cost V 5 bases and J 10 bases, with 12 bases left between them. The CDR3 here is CSVPDGGEQFF. The DNA for the CDR3 is TGCAGCGTTCCCGATGGGGGGGAGCAGTTCTTC.

The V gene is TRBV4-1, the J gene TRBJ1-1; 9 bases fit TRBD1. Looked up from germline, CDR1 is MGHRA and CDR2 is YSYEKL. The CDR3 has 16 amino acids. Unmatched junction bases numbered 8, after V lost 1 base and J lost 5 bases. The CDR3: CASSQVEWTGETEAFF. Written as DNA, the CDR3 is TGCGCCAGCAGCCAAGTGGAGTGGACAGGGGAAACTGAAGCTTTCTTT.